One sample yielded the 12 T cell receptor beta chains listed below, sequenced in a study of T-cell reconstitution after alpha-beta-depleted transplantation in children. Unique molecular identifiers were built into the TCRbeta library. MiXCR, applied by TCRdb to the PCR reads, yields one record per CDR3 protein. The sample carries about 980,000 distinct CDR3 sequences, less than 30% recorded once. The specimen comprised PBMCs, mostly from graft donor cells, sampled 360 days after TCRalphabeta/CD19-depleted stem cell transplant. The receptors derive from a boy under two years old who had a stem cell transplant for SCID, so the T cells may come from the graft donor.

CDR3 region: CSAVPAHSYNEQFF. The DNA of the CDR3 is TGCAGTGCTGTTCCCGCCCACTCCTACAATGAGCAGTTCTTC. The V and J genes are TRBV20-1 and TRBJ2-1; D is unclear. Germline lookup yields CDR1 DFQATT and CDR2 SNEGSKA (reference sequence). The CDR3 loop spans 14 amino acids. V was trimmed by 5 bases and J by 0 bases, leaving 11 bases between them.

The chain is built from TRBV15 and TRBJ2-5; 7 bases map to TRBD1. The CDR3 contains 14 residues. After removal of 6 bases from V and 2 bases from J, the junction contained 6 bases not matched to a gene. CDR1 and CDR2 (germline): LNHNV, YYDKDF (reference sequence). Here the CDR3 reads CATSPRDRQETQYF. The CDR3, as DNA: TGTGCCACCAGTCCGAGGGACAGACAAGAGACCCAGTACTTC.

V and J are TRBV25-1 and TRBJ2-1; D call uncertain. The CDR3 contains 14 residues. Trimming stripped 7 bases from V and 5 bases from J, with 15 bases between. Germline V CDR1 and CDR2: MGHDK, SYGVNS. DNA of the CDR3: TGTGCCAGCACTCTCGGGCAGTTCGACAATGAGCAGTTCTTC. It is translated as CASTLGQFDNEQFF.

The chain combines TRBV20-1 with TRBJ2-1; 13 nucleotides match TRBD2. CDR1 is DFQATT, CDR2 SNEGSKA, per germline (reference sequence). With V trimmed by 0 bases and J by 6 bases, 2 bases remained unmatched. This CDR3 has 15 amino acids. CDR3 coding DNA: TGCAGTGCTAGAGATACTAGCGGGGGGGGCAATGAGCAGTTCTTC. It encodes CSARDTSGGGNEQFF.

This clonotype has ten or more counts. This chain connects TRBV5-1 to TRBJ2-3; 9 nucleotides align to TRBD1. Trimming at V came to 3 bases and at J to 3 bases, leaving 5 bases not matched to a gene. Germline V gene data show CDR1 as SGHRS and CDR2 as YFSETQ. This CDR3 has 15 residues. The CDR3 reads CASSSTGGRTDTQYF. CDR3 nucleotide sequence: TGCGCCAGCAGCTCTACAGGGGGCCGTACAGATACGCAGTATTTT.

The CDR3, as DNA: TGCAGTGCTAGCGGGACTAGCTTTAATGAGCAGTTCTTC. This translates into CSASGTSFNEQFF. The V and J genes are TRBV20-1 and TRBJ2-1; 9 nucleotides align to TRBD2. CDR1 and CDR2 from the germline V gene are DFQATT and SNEGSKA (reference sequence). The CDR3 is made up of 13 amino acids. V lost 3 bases, J lost 7 bases, and 4 bases stayed unmatched.

CDR3 sequence reads: CASSFGGVENTQYF. The CDR3, as DNA: TGCGCCAGCAGCTTCGGCGGGGTCGAGAATACGCAGTATTTT. J is TRBJ2-3 and V is TRBV5-1; perhaps TRBD2 as D (6 bases). The CDR3 runs 14 residues. Deletions cut 2 bases from V and 7 bases from J, with 14 bases between. Germline loops: CDR1 SGHRS, CDR2 YFSETQ. Using reference TRBV5-1 and TRBJ2-3 for the parts outside the CDR3, the full variable domain is KAGVTQTPRYLIKTRGQQVTLSCSPISGHRSVSWYQQTPGQGLQFLFEYFSETQRNKGNFPGRFSGRQFSNSRSEMNVSTLELGDSALYLCASSFGGVENTQYFGPGTRLTVL.

This clonotype turned up a few times. The rearrangement joins TRBV20-1 to TRBJ2-7; tentative D call: TRBD2 (6 bases). Germline V gene sequence: CDR1 DFQATT, CDR2 SNEGSKA (reference sequence). V lost 3 bases and J lost 4, with 13 bases in between. CDR3 length equals 13 residues. The CDR3 DNA reads as TGCAGTGCTAGTGGGGCTAGCGAGTACGAGCAGTACTTC. The encoded protein is CSASGASEYEQYF.

The J gene is TRBJ2-3, the V gene TRBV5-1; D unclear. Germline assignment: CDR1 SGHRS and CDR2 YFSETQ. The CDR3 spans 16 residues. The ends were cut back, 0 bases at V and 1 base at J, with 12 bases in the middle. The CDR3 here is CASSLAKLGGTDTQYF. DNA of the CDR3: TGCGCCAGCAGCTTGGCCAAGTTGGGTGGCACAGATACGCAGTATTTT.

This clonotype was observed a handful of times. This chain connects TRBV18 to TRBJ2-5; TRBD2 is a possible D gene (7 bases). Trimming took 3 bases from V and 5 from J, leaving 19 bases between them. The germline gives CDR1 KGHSH, CDR2 LQKENI. The length of the CDR3 is 16 residues. As DNA, the CDR3 is TGTGCCAGCTCACCGAGAGTTCGGGGGGCTGGTGAGACCCAGTACTTC. Its protein is CASSPRVRGAGETQYF.

V is TRBV27 and J is TRBJ1-2; no clear D gene. V was shortened by 0 bases and J by 4 bases, with 6 bases between the two germline ends. The CDR3 sequence is 13 residues long. Germline V lookup: CDR1 MNHEY, CDR2 SMNVEV (reference sequence). CDR3 DNA: TGTGCCAGCAGTTTATCGGGATCCTATGGCTACACCTTC. Translating gives CASSLSGSYGYTF.

CDR3 sequence (DNA): TGTGCCAGCAGTTTATACCCGATGGGAAACCAAGAGACCCAGTACTTC. Translation gives CASSLYPMGNQETQYF. This chain joins TRBV27 and TRBJ2-5; D remains ambiguous. Germline lookup yields CDR1 MNHEY and CDR2 SMNVEV (reference sequence). CDR3 length equals 16 residues. V was clipped by 1 base and J by 0 bases, with 12 bases between them.